This T cell receptor beta chain was sequenced in a study of cytomegalovirus exposure and HLA in healthy donors. Study in general: Caucasian-associated ancestry cluster membership applied to approximately 80% of 300 to 450 genotyped donors. Overall study findings and caveats: In a later analysis, HLA-C alleles had the fewest associated TCRs, DRB1 alleles the most. Previous analysis showed most TCR beta V segments were productive about 87% or about 30% of the time. A missense variant in DCLRE1C was later tied to TCR beta V- and J-gene trimming.

PCR employed 60 Vbeta and 13 Jbeta primers. The table came from immunoSEQ multiplex PCR; TCRdb's copy has only in-frame clones and leaves some out. The table shows about 200,000 clones, with 79% occurring only once. About this clone itself: The antigen is undetermined.

Sequencing input: PBMCs. The receptor was derived from a male donor in good health and CMV-seropositive.

In DNA, the CDR3 is TGTGCCAGCGGGCGCGAAGTGACAGGGGTCTCACCCCTCCACTTT. This sequence encodes CASGREVTGVSPLHF. The J gene is TRBJ1-6, the V gene TRBV6-5, with 8 bases matching TRBD1. The junction had 13 bases not matched to a gene; V was cut back by 8 bases and J by 10 bases. The germline V gene has CDR1 MNHEY and CDR2 SVGAGI. This CDR3 contains 15 residues.